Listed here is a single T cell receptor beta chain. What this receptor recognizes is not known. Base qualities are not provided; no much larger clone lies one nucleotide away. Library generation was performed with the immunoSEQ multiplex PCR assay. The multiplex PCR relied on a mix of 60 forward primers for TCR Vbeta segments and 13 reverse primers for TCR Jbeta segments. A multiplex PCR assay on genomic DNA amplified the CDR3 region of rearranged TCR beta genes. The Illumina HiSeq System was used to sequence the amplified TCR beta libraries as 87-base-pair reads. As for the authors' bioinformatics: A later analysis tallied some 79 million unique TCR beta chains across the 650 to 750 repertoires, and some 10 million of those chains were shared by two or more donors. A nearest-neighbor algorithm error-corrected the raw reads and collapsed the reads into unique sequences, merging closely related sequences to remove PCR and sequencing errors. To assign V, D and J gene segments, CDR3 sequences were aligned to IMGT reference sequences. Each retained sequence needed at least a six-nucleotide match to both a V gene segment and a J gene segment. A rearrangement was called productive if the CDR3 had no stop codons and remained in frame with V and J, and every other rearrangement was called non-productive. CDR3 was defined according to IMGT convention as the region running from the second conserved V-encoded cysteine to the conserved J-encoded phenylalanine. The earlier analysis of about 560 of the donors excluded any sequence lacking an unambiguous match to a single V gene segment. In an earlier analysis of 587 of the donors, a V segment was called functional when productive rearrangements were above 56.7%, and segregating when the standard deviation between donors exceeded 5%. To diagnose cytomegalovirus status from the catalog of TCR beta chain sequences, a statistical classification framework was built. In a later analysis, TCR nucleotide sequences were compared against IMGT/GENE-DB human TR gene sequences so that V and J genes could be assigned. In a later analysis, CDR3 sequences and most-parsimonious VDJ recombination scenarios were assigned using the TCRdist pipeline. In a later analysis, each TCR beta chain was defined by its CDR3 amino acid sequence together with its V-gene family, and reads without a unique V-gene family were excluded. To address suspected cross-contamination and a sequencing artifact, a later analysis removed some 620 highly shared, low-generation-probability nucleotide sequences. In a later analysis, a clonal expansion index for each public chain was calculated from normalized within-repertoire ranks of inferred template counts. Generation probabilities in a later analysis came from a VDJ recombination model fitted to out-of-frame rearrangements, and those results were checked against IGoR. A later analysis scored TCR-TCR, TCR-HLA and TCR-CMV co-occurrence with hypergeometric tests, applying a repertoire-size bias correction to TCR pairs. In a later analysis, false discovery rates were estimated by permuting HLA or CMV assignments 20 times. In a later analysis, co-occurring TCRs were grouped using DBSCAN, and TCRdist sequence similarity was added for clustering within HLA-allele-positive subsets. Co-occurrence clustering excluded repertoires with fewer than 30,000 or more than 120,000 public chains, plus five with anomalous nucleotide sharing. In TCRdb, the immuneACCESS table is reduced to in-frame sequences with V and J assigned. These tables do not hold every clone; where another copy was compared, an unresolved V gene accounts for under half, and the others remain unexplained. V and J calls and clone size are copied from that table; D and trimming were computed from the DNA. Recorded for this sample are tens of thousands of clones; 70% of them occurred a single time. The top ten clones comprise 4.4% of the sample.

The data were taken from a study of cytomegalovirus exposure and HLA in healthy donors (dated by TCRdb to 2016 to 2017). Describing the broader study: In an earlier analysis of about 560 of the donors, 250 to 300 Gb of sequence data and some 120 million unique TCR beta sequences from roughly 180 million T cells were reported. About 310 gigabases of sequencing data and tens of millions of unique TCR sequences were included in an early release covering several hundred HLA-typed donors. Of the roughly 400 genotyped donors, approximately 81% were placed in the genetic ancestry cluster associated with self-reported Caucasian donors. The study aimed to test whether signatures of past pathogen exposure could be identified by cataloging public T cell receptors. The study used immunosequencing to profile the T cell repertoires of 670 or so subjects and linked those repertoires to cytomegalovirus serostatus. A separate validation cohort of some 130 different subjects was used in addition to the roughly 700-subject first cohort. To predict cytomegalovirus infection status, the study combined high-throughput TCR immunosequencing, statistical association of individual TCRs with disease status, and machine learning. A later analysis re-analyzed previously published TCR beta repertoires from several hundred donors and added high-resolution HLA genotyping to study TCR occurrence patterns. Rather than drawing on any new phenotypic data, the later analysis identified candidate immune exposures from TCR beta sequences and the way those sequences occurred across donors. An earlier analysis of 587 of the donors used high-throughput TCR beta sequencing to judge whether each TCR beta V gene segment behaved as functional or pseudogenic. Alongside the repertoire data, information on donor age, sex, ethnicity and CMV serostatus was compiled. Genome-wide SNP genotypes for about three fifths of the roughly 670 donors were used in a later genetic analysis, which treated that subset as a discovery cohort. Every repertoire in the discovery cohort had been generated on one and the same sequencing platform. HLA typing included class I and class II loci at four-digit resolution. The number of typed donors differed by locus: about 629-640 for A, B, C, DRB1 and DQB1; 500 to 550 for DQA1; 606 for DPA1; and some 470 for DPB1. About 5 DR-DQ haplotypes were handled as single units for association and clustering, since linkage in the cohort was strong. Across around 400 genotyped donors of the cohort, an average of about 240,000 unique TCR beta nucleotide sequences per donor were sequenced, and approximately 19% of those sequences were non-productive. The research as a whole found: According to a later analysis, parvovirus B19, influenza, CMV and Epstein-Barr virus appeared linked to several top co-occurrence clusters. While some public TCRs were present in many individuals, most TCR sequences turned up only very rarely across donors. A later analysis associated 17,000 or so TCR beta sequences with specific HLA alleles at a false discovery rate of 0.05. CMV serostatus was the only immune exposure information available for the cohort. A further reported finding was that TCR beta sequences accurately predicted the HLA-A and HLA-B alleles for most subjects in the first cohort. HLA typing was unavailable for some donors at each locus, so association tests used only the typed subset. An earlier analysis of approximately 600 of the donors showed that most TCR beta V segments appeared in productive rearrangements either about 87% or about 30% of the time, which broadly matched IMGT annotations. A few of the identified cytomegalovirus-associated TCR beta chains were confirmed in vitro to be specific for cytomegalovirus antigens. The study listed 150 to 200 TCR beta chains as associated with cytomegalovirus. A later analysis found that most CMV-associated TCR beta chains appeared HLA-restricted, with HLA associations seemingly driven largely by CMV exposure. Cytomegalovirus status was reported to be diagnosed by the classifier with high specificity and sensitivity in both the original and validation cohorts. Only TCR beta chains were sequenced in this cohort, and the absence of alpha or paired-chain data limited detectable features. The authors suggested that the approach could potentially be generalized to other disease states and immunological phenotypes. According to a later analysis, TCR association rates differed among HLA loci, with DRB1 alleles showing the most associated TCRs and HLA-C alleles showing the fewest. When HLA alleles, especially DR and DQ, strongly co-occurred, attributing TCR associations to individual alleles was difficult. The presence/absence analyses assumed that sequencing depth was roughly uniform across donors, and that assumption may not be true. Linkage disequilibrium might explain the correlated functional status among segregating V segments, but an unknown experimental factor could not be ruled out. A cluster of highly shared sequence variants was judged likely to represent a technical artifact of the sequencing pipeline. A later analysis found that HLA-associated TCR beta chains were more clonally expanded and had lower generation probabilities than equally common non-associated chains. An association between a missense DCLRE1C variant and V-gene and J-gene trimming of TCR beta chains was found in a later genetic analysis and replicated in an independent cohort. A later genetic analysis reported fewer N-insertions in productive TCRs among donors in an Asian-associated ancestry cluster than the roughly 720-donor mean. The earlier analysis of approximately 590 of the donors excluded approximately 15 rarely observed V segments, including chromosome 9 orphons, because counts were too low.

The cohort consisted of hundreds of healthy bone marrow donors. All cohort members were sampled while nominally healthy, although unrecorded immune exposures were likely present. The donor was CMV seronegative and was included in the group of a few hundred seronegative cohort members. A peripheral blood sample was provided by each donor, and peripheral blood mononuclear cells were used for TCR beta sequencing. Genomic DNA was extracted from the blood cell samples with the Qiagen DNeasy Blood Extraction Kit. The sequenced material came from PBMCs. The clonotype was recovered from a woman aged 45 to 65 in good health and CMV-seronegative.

The nucleotides are TGTGCCAGCAGCCTACAGGGGGGAGGCTATGGCTACACCTTC. Its product reads: CASSLQGGGYGYTF. The chain is made from TRBV14 and TRBJ1-2, with TRBD1 matching 8 junction bases. V lost 4 bases and J lost 4 bases, and the count of bases not matched to a germline gene is 5. Reading the germline V gene gives CDR1 SGHDN and CDR2 FVKESK. The CDR3, cysteine through phenylalanine, is 14 amino acids long. The DNA shown is the 42-base CDR3, in frame from base 1.